The sequence of this T cell receptor (beta chain) was determined in a study of beta chain features in type 1 diabetes. General observations from the study: Healthy donors had naive, central memory and Treg TCRB repertoires that appeared less similar than those seen among patients. In patients and controls equally, PCR might favor templates that are shorter.

The isolated RNA, all of it, was reverse transcribed, so expressed TCRB transcripts were what got sequenced. This table comes from immunoSEQ multiplex PCR, and its TCRdb copy is limited to in-frame clones, with some not included. This sample carries about 340,000 clones, 7.5% to 9% of them seen once, and the ten largest clones take around 0.44%. As for this clone: Its antigen is unidentified.

Per the germline V gene, CDR1 is SGHRS and CDR2 is YFSETQ. The CDR3 consists of 13 residues. Trimming stripped 2 bases from V and 6 bases from J, with 9 bases between. The sequence came from a woman younger than 35 in good health. The sample consisted of central memory CD4+ T cells from blood. The rearrangement links TRBV5-1 to TRBJ2-1; D assignment may be TRBD1 or TRBD2 (5 bases each). Here the CDR3 reads CASSLAGSNEQFF. CDR3 bases: TGCGCCAGCAGCTTAGCAGGGAGCAATGAGCAGTTCTTC.